The 23 T cell receptor beta chains reported below all come from one sample, sequenced in a study of blood T cell repertoires in COVID-19. Profiling relied on immunoSEQ multiplex PCR, and the TCRdb table lists in-frame clones only, not all of them. The sample consists of more than 250,000 clones, approximately 83% of them appearing once. The sample comprised peripheral blood. The receptor source for this set is a woman aged 25 to 39 who had recovered from COVID-19.

The rearrangement links TRBV11-2 to TRBJ2-1; 9 bases line up with TRBD2. In germline, CDR1 is SGHAT, CDR2 FQNNGV. Trimming removed 5 bases from V and 5 bases from J; junction bases left unmatched: 7. The length of the CDR3 is 15 residues. The CDR3 nucleotides are TGTGCCAGCAGCCAGGGCGGGGGGGCTCACAATGAGCAGTTCTTC. This gives the protein CASSQGGGAHNEQFF.

The CDR3 reads CASSIGASGGMETQYF. As DNA, the CDR3 is TGTGCCAGTAGTATAGGGGCTAGCGGGGGCATGGAGACCCAGTACTTC. The V gene is TRBV19, the J gene TRBJ2-5; 10 nucleotides match TRBD2. Germline V gene data show CDR1 as LNHDA and CDR2 as SQIVND (reference sequence). This CDR3 spans 16 amino acids. Unmatched junction bases numbered 7, after V lost 1 base and J lost 5 bases.

The rearrangement links TRBV2 to TRBJ2-1; 11 bases line up with TRBD2. V trimming: 6 bases; J trimming: 6 bases; junction bases outside the gene matches: 10. The CDR3 is 16 residues long. Germline V gene sequence: CDR1 SNHLY, CDR2 FYNNEI. The CDR3 sequence: CASSALGGTSGNEQFF. CDR3 coding DNA: TGTGCCAGCAGCGCCCTGGGGGGGACTAGCGGCAATGAGCAGTTCTTC.

The CDR3 spells CASSLSWVPGETQYF. CDR3 bases: TGTGCCAGCAGCCTCTCGTGGGTCCCCGGGGAGACCCAGTACTTC. The chain carries TRBV27 and TRBJ2-5; D is unclear. Germline CDR1 and CDR2: MNHEY and SMNVEV (reference sequence). This CDR3 spans 15 amino acids. Trimming removed 6 bases from V and 5 bases from J, with 19 bases in between.

This chain links TRBV3-1 (or the pseudogene TRBV3-2) with TRBJ2-5, with D possibly matching TRBD1 (6 bases). Germline assignment: CDR1 LGHDT and CDR2 YNNKEL (reference sequence). V shed 1 base and J shed 2 bases, with 8 bases lying between them. The CDR3 sequence is 14 residues long. The CDR3 DNA follows: TGTGCCAGCAGCCAAGCAGGGGAACAAGAGACCCAGTACTTC. Translation gives CASSQAGEQETQYF.

The rearrangement joins TRBV5-8 to TRBJ2-2, with D perhaps TRBD2 (5 bases). CDR1 is SGHTS and CDR2 is YDEGEE in the germline V gene. The CDR3 is 13 residues long. Trimming removed 1 base from V and 7 bases from J, with 8 bases in between. DNA of the CDR3: TGTGCCAGCAGCTTGCTCCGGGGCGGGGAGCTGTTTTTT. Protein product: CASSLLRGGELFF.

This clone was detected only once. The chain links TRBV5-1 to TRBJ2-7; weak D call: TRBD2 (6 bases). The germline gives CDR1 SGHRS, CDR2 YFSETQ. The CDR3 consists of 16 residues. V lost 3 bases to trimming and J lost 3 bases, with 19 bases between them. CDR3 amino acids: CASSSSSGGPLYEQYF. In DNA form, the CDR3 reads TGCGCCAGCAGCTCATCATCCGGGGGACCCCTCTACGAGCAGTACTTC.

The chain links TRBV18 to TRBJ2-3; D may be TRBD2 (5 bases). Per germline, CDR1 KGHSH and CDR2 LQKENI. With 3 bases removed from V and 0 bases from J, the gap between germline ends came to 16 bases. The CDR3 loop spans 17 amino acids. The CDR3 spells CASSPVTGIASTDTQYF. CDR3 in DNA: TGTGCCAGCTCACCCGTAACGGGAATAGCTAGCACAGATACGCAGTATTTT.

V is TRBV5-1 and J is TRBJ1-2, with D hard to call. The germline CDR1 and CDR2 sequences are SGHRS and YFSETQ. The V and J ends lost 0 bases and 5 bases respectively, with 8 bases between them. The CDR3 covers 13 residues. The CDR3 here is CASSLDRPYGYTF. CDR3 sequence (DNA): TGCGCCAGCAGCTTGGACAGACCATATGGCTACACCTTC.

With respect to this clone: Other DNA sequences from this sample encode an identical CDR3 as well. The V gene is TRBV12-3 or TRBV12-4, the J gene TRBJ2-3, with no clear D. Trimming cost V 7 bases and J 6 bases, with 8 bases left between them. This CDR3 region has 11 residues. CDR3 nucleotides: TGTGCCAGCACCACGGGTGATACGCAGTATTTT. It yields the protein CASTTGDTQYF.

The chain has TRBV6-2 or TRBV6-3 and TRBJ2-7, with 9 positions matching TRBD1. This CDR3 has 16 amino acids. After removal of 6 bases from V and 2 bases from J, the junction contained 11 bases not matched to a gene. Germline V gives CDR1 MNHEY, CDR2 SVGEGT. CDR3 sequence (DNA): TGTGCCAGCAGCCCTATTTCCCGGGACAGGGCCTACGAGCAGTACTTC. It encodes CASSPISRDRAYEQYF.

The CDR3 bases are TGCAGCGGGAGGGAAGGCATCTCCTACGAGCAGTACTTC. Protein product: CSGREGISYEQYF. The chain is built from TRBV29-1 and TRBJ2-7; D might be TRBD2 (6 bases). Looked up from germline, CDR1 is SQVTM and CDR2 is ANQGSEA. V shed 7 bases and J shed 0 bases, with 13 bases lying between them. There are 13 residues in the CDR3.

The V call is TRBV28, the J call TRBJ2-5, with D tentatively TRBD1 (6 bases). CDR3 length: 15 amino acids. Trimming left V 5 bases short and J 2 bases short, with 15 bases between. Germline V gene sequence: CDR1 MDHEN, CDR2 SYDVKM. The chain's CDR3 is CASSHGGQLQETQYF. The CDR3 nucleotides are TGTGCCAGCAGTCACGGCGGACAGCTTCAAGAGACCCAGTACTTC.

The gene calls are TRBV11-1 and TRBJ1-1; no reliable D call. The CDR3 runs to 15 residues. The germline V gene encodes CDR1 SGHAT and CDR2 FQDESV (reference sequence). V was pared by 0 bases and J by 4 bases, with 12 bases between. The CDR3 loop is CASSLAGRAATEAFF. CDR3 sequence (DNA): TGTGCCAGCAGCTTAGCGGGGAGGGCGGCCACTGAAGCTTTCTTT.

The chain uses TRBV19 and TRBJ1-1, with D unclear. This CDR3 spans 14 amino acids. CDR1 and CDR2 (germline): LNHDA, SQIVND (reference sequence). With 5 bases removed from V and 5 bases from J, the gap between germline ends came to 15 bases. The CDR3 sequence: CASSLGWRRTEAFF. The CDR3 bases are TGTGCCAGTAGTCTTGGGTGGAGACGGACTGAAGCTTTCTTT.

V and J are TRBV19 and TRBJ1-2; D may be TRBD1 (6 bases). This CDR3 contains 14 residues. V dropped 6 bases and J dropped 2 bases, with 13 bases sitting between them. The germline gives CDR1 LNHDA, CDR2 SQIVND (reference sequence). The CDR3 loop reads CASSEKGQNYGYTF. In nucleotides, the CDR3 is TGTGCCAGTAGCGAAAAAGGACAGAACTATGGCTACACCTTC.

The CDR3 loop is CASSQASGHLSYGYTF. In DNA form, the CDR3 reads TGTGCCAGTAGCCAAGCCTCTGGACACTTATCCTATGGCTACACCTTC. The chain uses TRBV19 and TRBJ1-2, with D possibly TRBD1 on 5 matching bases. Germline V CDR1 and CDR2: LNHDA, SQIVND (reference sequence). V was clipped by 6 bases and J by 4 bases, with 21 bases between them. This CDR3 spans 16 amino acids.

The DNA for the CDR3 is TGTGCCAGCTCACCCTCCTCGGGACACCAAACTACCGGGGAGCTGTTTTTT. Residues: CASSPSSGHQTTGELFF. V usage is TRBV18 and J usage is TRBJ2-2, with D tentatively TRBD1 (6 bases). The germline V and J ends were trimmed by 3 bases and 5 bases, with 19 bases remaining between them. From germline, CDR1 is KGHSH and CDR2 LQKENI. This CDR3 is 17 amino acids long.

The chain carries TRBV29-1 and TRBJ2-7, with 10 positions matching TRBD2. Germline-derived CDR1 and CDR2 are SQVTM and ANQGSEA. The CDR3 loop spans 17 amino acids. V lost 3 bases to trimming and J lost 3 bases; unmatched junction nucleotides: 14. The CDR3: CSVEKPFGVAGGYEQYF. The CDR3, as DNA: TGCAGCGTTGAGAAACCTTTTGGGGTAGCGGGAGGCTACGAGCAGTACTTC.

The CDR3 DNA reads TGTGCCAGCAGCGATTTTGCGGGGACGAACACCGGGGAGCTGTTTTTT. This codes for CASSDFAGTNTGELFF. The chain joins TRBV7-6 to TRBJ2-2; TRBD2 might be the D (6 bases). The CDR3 covers 16 residues. The germline CDR1 and CDR2 sequences are SGHVS and FNYEAQ. With 5 bases removed from V and 0 bases from J, the gap between germline ends came to 13 bases.

The V call is TRBV7-2, the J call TRBJ2-5; D is possibly TRBD2 (6 bases). V was cut by 5 bases and J by 3 bases, with 16 bases left in between. Germline V CDR1 and CDR2: SGHTA, FQGNSA. This CDR3 contains 15 residues. The CDR3 spells CASSPSGREEETQYF. DNA for the CDR3: TGTGCCAGCAGCCCCTCCGGGAGAGAAGAAGAGACCCAGTACTTC.

This chain connects TRBV28 to TRBJ1-1; TRBD1 agrees at 8 bases. The CDR3 extends over 15 amino acids. With 3 bases clipped from V and 10 bases from J, the junction kept 13 bases outside the gene matches. CDR1 MDHEN and CDR2 SYDVKM come from the germline V gene. CDR3 DNA sequence: TGTGCCAGCAGTTTTGCCCGAGTTAGCAGGGGGCGAGCTTTCTTT. Encoded protein: CASSFARVSRGRAFF.

As for this clone: This may stem from a read error, because a much larger clone lies one nucleotide away. The chain joins TRBV12-3 or TRBV12-4 to TRBJ1-2, with 8 bases aligning to TRBD1. The CDR3 is 12 residues long. The J segment lost 8 bases and the V segment lost 3 bases, leaving 2 bases of the junction unmatched. The CDR3 reads CASSLGQEGYTF. The CDR3 bases are TGTGCCAGCAGTTTGGGACAGGAGGGCTACACCTTC.